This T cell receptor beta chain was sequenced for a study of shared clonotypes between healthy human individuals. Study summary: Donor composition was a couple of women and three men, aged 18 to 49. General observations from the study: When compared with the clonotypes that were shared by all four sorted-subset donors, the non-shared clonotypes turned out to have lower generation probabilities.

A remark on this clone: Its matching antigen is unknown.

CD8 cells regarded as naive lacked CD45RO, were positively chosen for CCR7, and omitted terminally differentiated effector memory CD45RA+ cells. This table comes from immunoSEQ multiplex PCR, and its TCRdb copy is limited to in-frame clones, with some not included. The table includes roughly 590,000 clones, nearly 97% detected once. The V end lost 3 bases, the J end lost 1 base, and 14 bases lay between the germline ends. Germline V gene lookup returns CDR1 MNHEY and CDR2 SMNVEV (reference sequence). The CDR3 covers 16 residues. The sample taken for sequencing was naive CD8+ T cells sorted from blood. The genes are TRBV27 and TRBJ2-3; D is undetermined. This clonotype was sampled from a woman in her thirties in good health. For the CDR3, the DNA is TGTGCCAGCAGTTTTGGGTTACTCAAAGGCACAGATACGCAGTATTTT. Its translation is CASSFGLLKGTDTQYF.